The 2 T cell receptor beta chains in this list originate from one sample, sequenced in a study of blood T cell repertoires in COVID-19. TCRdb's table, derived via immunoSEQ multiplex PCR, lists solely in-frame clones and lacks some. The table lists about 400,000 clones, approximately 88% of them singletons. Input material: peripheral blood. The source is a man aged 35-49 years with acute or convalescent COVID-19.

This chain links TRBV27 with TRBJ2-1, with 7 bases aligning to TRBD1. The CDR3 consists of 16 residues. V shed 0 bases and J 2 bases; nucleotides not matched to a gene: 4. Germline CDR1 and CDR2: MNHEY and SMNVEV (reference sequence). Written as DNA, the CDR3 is TGTGCCAGCAGTTTATCGAGGACAGGAGCCTACAATGAGCAGTTCTTC. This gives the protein CASSLSRTGAYNEQFF.

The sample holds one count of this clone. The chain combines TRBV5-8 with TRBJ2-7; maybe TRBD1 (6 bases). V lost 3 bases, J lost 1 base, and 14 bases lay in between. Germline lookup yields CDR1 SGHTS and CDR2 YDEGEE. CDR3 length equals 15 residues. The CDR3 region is CASSSRQGTSYEQYF. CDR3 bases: TGTGCCAGCAGCTCGCGCCAGGGGACATCCTACGAGCAGTACTTC.